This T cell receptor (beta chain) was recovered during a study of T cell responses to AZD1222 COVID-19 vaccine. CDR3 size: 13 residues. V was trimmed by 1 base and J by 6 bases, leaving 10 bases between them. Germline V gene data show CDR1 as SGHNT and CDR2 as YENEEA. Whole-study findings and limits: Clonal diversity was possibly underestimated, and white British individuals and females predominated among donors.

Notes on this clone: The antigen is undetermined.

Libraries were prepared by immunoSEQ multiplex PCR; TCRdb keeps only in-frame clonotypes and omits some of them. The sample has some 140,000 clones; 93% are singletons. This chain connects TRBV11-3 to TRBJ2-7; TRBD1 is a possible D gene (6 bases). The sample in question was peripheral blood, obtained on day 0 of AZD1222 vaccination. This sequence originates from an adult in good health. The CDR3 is CASSLVGGSEQYF. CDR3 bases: TGTGCCAGCAGCTTAGTAGGGGGTAGCGAGCAGTACTTC. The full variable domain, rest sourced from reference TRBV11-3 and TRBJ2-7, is EAGVVQSPRYKIIEKKQPVAFWCNPISGHNTLYWYLQNLGQGPELLIRYENEEAVDDSQLPKDRFSAERLKGVDSTLKIQPAELGDSAVYLCASSLVGGSEQYFGPGTRLTVT.